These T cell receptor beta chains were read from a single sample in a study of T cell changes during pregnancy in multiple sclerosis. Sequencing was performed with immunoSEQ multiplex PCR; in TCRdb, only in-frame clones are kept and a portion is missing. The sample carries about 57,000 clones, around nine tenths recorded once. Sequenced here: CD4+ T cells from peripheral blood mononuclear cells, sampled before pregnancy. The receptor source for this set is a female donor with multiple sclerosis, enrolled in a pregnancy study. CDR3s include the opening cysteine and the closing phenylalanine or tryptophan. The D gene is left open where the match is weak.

CASSLDTGGYSYEQYF	TGTGCCAGCAGCTTAGATACAGGGGGCTACTCCTACGAGCAGTACTTC	TRBD1	16	TRBV7-2	TRBJ2-7
CASSLGQGAGGYTF	TGTGCCAGCAGCTTGGGACAGGGGGCGGGTGGCTACACCTTC	TRBD1	14	TRBV7-8	TRBJ1-2
CASSYAGTSGRSPYNEQFF	TGTGCCAGCAGCTACGCGGGGACTAGCGGAAGGTCCCCCTACAATGAGCAGTTCTTC	TRBD2	19	TRBV4-2	TRBJ2-1
CASSQDPQGANTEAFF	TGCGCCAGCAGCCAAGATCCGCAGGGCGCGAACACTGAAGCTTTCTTT	.	16	TRBV4-3	TRBJ1-1
CASRVTAEGETQYF	TGTGCCAGCAGGGTTACAGCGGAAGGAGAGACCCAGTACTTC	.	14	TRBV7-7	TRBJ2-5
CASSPVRTTGAGELFF	TGTGCCAGCAGCCCAGTTCGGACGACAGGGGCCGGGGAGCTGTTTTTT	TRBD1	16	TRBV28	TRBJ2-2
CASRLEFPDNEQFF	TGCGCCAGCAGGTTAGAATTTCCCGACAATGAGCAGTTCTTC	.	14	TRBV10-1	TRBJ2-1
CASSFRTDNSPLHF	TGTGCCAGCAGTTTTCGGACAGATAATTCACCCCTCCACTTT	.	14	TRBV27	TRBJ1-6
CASSPVGRTGYYGYTF	TGCGCCAGCAGCCCCGTCGGGCGGACAGGGTACTATGGCTACACCTTC	TRBD1	16	TRBV4-1	TRBJ1-2
CASSLGVQETQYF	TGCGCCAGCAGCTTGGGAGTCCAAGAGACCCAGTACTTC	.	13	TRBV5-1	TRBJ2-5
CASSLLGQVNQPQHF	TGTGCCAGCAGTCTTCTCGGACAGGTCAATCAGCCCCAGCATTTT	TRBD1	15	TRBV6-1	TRBJ1-5
CAWAGGRGSYGYTF	TGTGCCTGGGCAGGGGGCCGGGGAAGCTATGGCTACACCTTC	TRBD1	14	TRBV30	TRBJ1-2
CASSLKWTSGTEQYF	TGTGCCAGCTCACTCAAATGGACTAGCGGGACCGAGCAGTACTTC	TRBD2	15	TRBV18	TRBJ2-7
CASSSFYRPQGNEQFF	TGTGCCAGCAGCTCCTTCTATAGGCCCCAGGGCAATGAGCAGTTCTTC	.	16	TRBV11-2	TRBJ2-1
CASSLAPLGEDEQYF	TGCGCCAGCAGCTTGGCCCCTCTCGGGGAGGACGAGCAGTACTTC	.	15	TRBV5-1	TRBJ2-7
CASSGQWYQETQYF	TGTGCCAGCAGTGGGCAGTGGTACCAAGAGACCCAGTACTTC	.	14	TRBV6-1	TRBJ2-5
CASSLARGSGRWYEQYF	TGTGCCAGCAGCTTAGCCCGAGGGAGCGGGAGATGGTACGAGCAGTACTTC	TRBD2	17	TRBV11-2	TRBJ2-7
CSVDGLAVSTDTQYF	TGCAGCGTTGATGGGCTAGCGGTGAGCACAGATACGCAGTATTTT	TRBD2	15	TRBV29-1	TRBJ2-3
CASSKSGSLHDEQYF	TGTGCCAGCAGCAAATCGGGGTCTCTCCATGACGAGCAGTACTTC	.	15	TRBV11-3	TRBJ2-7
CASSPGLARAKNIQYF	TGTGCCAGCAGTCCAGGCCTAGCGAGGGCCAAAAACATTCAGTACTTC	.	16	TRBV27	TRBJ2-4